The next 3 T cell receptor beta chains were all read from a single sample in a study of T-cell memory formation after mild COVID-19. In TCRdb, the 5' RACE reads were re-called with MiXCR into one record per CDR3 protein. This sample has about 470,000 distinct CDR3 sequences, with around a sixth found just once. Source material: PBMCs or a T cell subset sorted from them (not recorded which). Source of these receptors: an adult woman who had mild COVID-19 (a few samples of this study predate the infection). Cell type and time point are not known.

There are a few counts of this clonotype. The chain has TRBV4-2 and TRBJ2-1, with 13 bases matching TRBD2. The CDR3 extends over 19 amino acids. Per the germline V gene, CDR1 is LGHNA and CDR2 is YNFKEQ. V was clipped by 1 base and J by 6 bases; unmatched bases: 12. CDR3 bases: TGTGCCAGCAGCCAAGGACCGGGACTAGCGGGGTGGGTGGTCAATGAGCAGTTCTTC. The encoded protein is CASSQGPGLAGWVVNEQFF.

This clonotype was counted a few times. The rearrangement uses TRBV20-1 and TRBJ2-7; D gene uncertain. The length of the CDR3 is 17 residues. Germline CDR1 and CDR2: DFQATT and SNEGSKA (reference sequence). V was trimmed by 2 bases and J by 1 base, leaving 21 bases between them. The CDR3 is CSARHSSWTDKSYEQYF. The DNA of the CDR3 is TGCAGTGCTAGACATAGCTCCTGGACGGATAAGTCCTACGAGCAGTACTTC.

There are a few counts of this clonotype. The V gene is TRBV20-1, the J gene TRBJ2-4, with 11 positions matching TRBD2. Per germline, CDR1 DFQATT and CDR2 SNEGSKA (reference sequence). The CDR3 consists of 21 residues. Losses at the gene ends were 3 bases for V and 0 bases for J; bases not matched to a gene: 19. CDR3: CSASALAGGERVSLAKNIQYF. The CDR3 DNA is TGCAGTGCTAGCGCTCTAGCGGGGGGCGAGCGAGTGTCCCTAGCCAAAAACATTCAGTACTTC.